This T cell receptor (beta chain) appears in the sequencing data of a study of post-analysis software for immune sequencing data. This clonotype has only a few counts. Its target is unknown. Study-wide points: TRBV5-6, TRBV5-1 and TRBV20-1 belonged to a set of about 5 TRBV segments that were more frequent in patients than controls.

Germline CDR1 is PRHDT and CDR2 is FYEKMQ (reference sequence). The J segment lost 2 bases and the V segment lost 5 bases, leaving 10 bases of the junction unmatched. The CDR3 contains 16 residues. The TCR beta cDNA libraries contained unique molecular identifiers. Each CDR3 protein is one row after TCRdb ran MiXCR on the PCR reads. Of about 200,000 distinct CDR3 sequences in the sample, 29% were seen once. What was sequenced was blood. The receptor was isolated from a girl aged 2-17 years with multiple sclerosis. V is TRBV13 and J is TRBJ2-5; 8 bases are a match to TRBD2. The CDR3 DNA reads TGTGCCAGCAGCACCCGACGAGCGGGGGAACAAGAGACCCAGTACTTC. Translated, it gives CASSTRRAGEQETQYF.